The 12 T cell receptor beta chains below were found in one sample sequenced in a study of T cells in Graves' hyperthyroidism and ophthalmopathy (dated by TCRdb to 2018 to 2020). Library prep was done by multiplex PCR. The instrument given in TCRdb is Illumina HiSeq 2000. Amplification of TCR beta CDR3 regions was carried out from RNA transcripts. The TCR CDR3 was subjected to a first round of RT-PCR using the HTBI primer set and the Qiagen OneStep RT-PCR kit. TCRdb trimmed public reads at Q25 via fastp, called clones via MiXCR and kept in-frame beta chains. For every CDR3 protein sequence, its rows merge into one entry that carries the most common genes and DNA. The sample records about 600,000 distinct CDR3 sequences, roughly 15% of which are singletons. Together, the top ten hold roughly an eighth of the sample. Sequenced input: blood. These receptors were obtained from a woman aged 45-59 years with Graves' ophthalmopathy.

This clonotype came up a few times. The J gene is TRBJ1-1, the V gene TRBV9; possibly TRBD1 for D (6 bases). The CDR3 consists of 17 residues. Germline V gene data show CDR1 as SGDLS and CDR2 as YYNGEE. V was cut by 2 bases and J by 3 bases, with 20 bases left in between. The CDR3 DNA reads TGTGCCAGCAGCGTTGGTGGACGCGGACAGTCGGACACTGAAGCTTTCTTT. Protein sequence: CASSVGGRGQSDTEAFF.

This clonotype was observed many times. The V gene is TRBV7-2, the J gene TRBJ2-5, with 9 bases that match TRBD2. In germline, CDR1 is SGHTA, CDR2 FQGNSA. This CDR3 is 14 amino acids long. J gave up 5 bases and V 6 bases, and 7 bases lay outside the gene matches. CDR3 residues: CASRGLAGPETQYF. The CDR3 DNA reads as TGTGCCAGCAGGGGACTAGCCGGACCGGAGACCCAGTACTTC.

This clonotype appeared a few times. The rearrangement joins TRBV29-1 to TRBJ2-3; 9 nucleotides agree with TRBD2. Germline V gene lookup returns CDR1 SQVTM and CDR2 ANQGSEA. The CDR3 runs 15 residues. The J segment lost 0 bases and the V segment lost 0 bases, leaving 1 base of the junction unmatched. The CDR3 loop reads CSVEDGLASTDTQYF. The CDR3 nucleotides are TGCAGCGTTGAAGATGGACTAGCGAGCACAGATACGCAGTATTTT.

This clonotype showed up many times. J is TRBJ1-1 and V is TRBV30, with D hard to call. The germline CDR1 and CDR2 sequences are GTSNPN and SVGIG (reference sequence). Trimming took off 1 base at V and 7 bases at J, with 7 bases between the two ends. The CDR3 is made up of 11 amino acids. DNA of the CDR3: TGTGCCTGGAGTGCAGATCATGAAGCTTTCTTT. It yields the protein CAWSADHEAFF. Filled out from reference TRBV30 and TRBJ1-1, the complete variable domain reads SQTIHQWPATLVQPVGSPLSLECTVEGTSNPNLYWYRQAAGRGLQLLFYSVGIGQISSEVPQNLSASRPQDRQFILSSKKLLLSDSGFYLCAWSADHEAFFGQGTRLTVV.

The rearrangement uses TRBV20-1 and TRBJ2-6, with D unclear. The CDR3 extends over 17 amino acids. In germline, CDR1 is DFQATT, CDR2 SNEGSKA (reference sequence). The V and J ends lost 0 bases and 3 bases respectively, with 15 bases between them. This CDR3 reads CSARDYRGLSGANVLTF. The CDR3 DNA sequence: TGCAGTGCTAGAGATTATCGCGGATTGAGTGGGGCCAACGTCCTGACTTTC.

The chain recombines TRBV11-2 with TRBJ2-3; 13 bases map to TRBD2. Per the germline V gene, CDR1 is SGHAT and CDR2 is FQNNGV. CDR3 length: 17 residues. V shed 3 bases, J shed 1 base, and the junction held 4 bases outside the gene matches. For the CDR3, the DNA is TGTGCCAGCAGCTTTAGGACTAGCGGGGGCCGCACAGATACGCAGTATTTT. Translated: CASSFRTSGGRTDTQYF.

The table lists this clonotype with many counts. The genes are TRBV18 and TRBJ1-1; 7 positions agree with TRBD1. From germline, CDR1 is KGHSH and CDR2 LQKENI. The V gene end was trimmed by 1 base and the J gene end by 0 bases; junction bases not matched to a gene: 8. The CDR3 length is 17 residues. In DNA, the CDR3 is TGTGCCAGCTCACCACGACAGGGACGCCTCATGAACACTGAAGCTTTCTTT. Residues: CASSPRQGRLMNTEAFF.

This clonotype came up many times. The CDR3 here is CASSLRDSPSGNTEAFF. In DNA form, the CDR3 reads TGTGCCAGCAGCTTAAGGGACAGTCCCTCTGGGAACACTGAAGCTTTCTTT. The chain couples TRBV7-2 to TRBJ1-1; 7 nucleotides agree with TRBD1. Trimming at V came to 2 bases and at J to 1 base, leaving 10 bases not matched to a gene. The CDR3 is 17 amino acids. Germline V lookup: CDR1 SGHTA, CDR2 FQGNSA.

The V gene is TRBV14, the J gene TRBJ2-5; 9 nucleotides agree with TRBD1. The CDR3 sequence is 14 residues long. With 5 bases clipped from V and 3 bases from J, the junction kept 4 bases outside the gene matches. CDR1 and CDR2 (germline): SGHDN, FVKESK. The CDR3 region is CASSFRTGEETQYF. The CDR3 DNA sequence: TGTGCCAGCAGCTTTAGGACAGGGGAAGAGACCCAGTACTTC. Drawing the rest from reference TRBV14 and TRBJ2-5, the complete variable domain is EAGVTQFPSHSVIEKGQTVTLRCDPISGHDNLYWYRRVMGKEIKFLLHFVKESKQDESGMPNNRFLAERTGGTYSTLKVQPAELEDSGVYFCASSFRTGEETQYFGPGTRLLVL.

This clonotype was seen repeatedly, ten times or more. This rearrangement joins TRBV5-6 to TRBJ2-2; D gene uncertain. The CDR3 totals 17 residues. The germline gives CDR1 SGHDT, CDR2 YYEEEE. Deletions cut 1 base from V and 5 bases from J, with 18 bases between. The CDR3 protein is CASSLWAVRPGTGELFF. In DNA form, the CDR3 reads TGTGCCAGCAGCTTGTGGGCCGTCAGGCCTGGGACCGGGGAGCTGTTTTTT.

This clonotype has only a few counts. The rearrangement uses TRBV24-1 and TRBJ1-2; D call uncertain. Germline CDR1 reads KGHDR; CDR2 reads SFDVKD. The CDR3 sequence is 13 residues long. Trimming took off 6 bases at V and 2 bases at J, with 9 bases between the two ends. CDR3 sequence reads: CATSQLVNYGYTF. The CDR3 DNA follows: TGTGCCACCAGTCAACTCGTGAACTATGGCTACACCTTC.

The sample holds a few counts of this clonotype. V is TRBV6-5 and J is TRBJ2-2, with 7 bases fitting TRBD1. The CDR3 contains 14 residues. The ends lost 7 bases at V and 1 base at J; junction bases unmatched: 3. CDR1 and CDR2 from the germline V gene are MNHEY and SVGAGI. DNA of the CDR3: TGTGCCAGCAAGGGGACAGAGAACACCGGGGAGCTGTTTTTT. Amino acids: CASKGTENTGELFF.